Following are 17 T cell receptor beta chains from one sample sequenced in a study of blood T cell repertoires in COVID-19. Generated by immunoSEQ multiplex PCR, the TCRdb table keeps only in-frame clones and is missing some. The table shows about 260,000 clones, with approximately 86% occurring only once. Source material: peripheral blood. The receptors were sampled from an older woman with COVID-19, enrolled during active disease.

This rearrangement joins TRBV19 to TRBJ1-3; possible D gene TRBD1, 5 bases. Per the germline V gene, CDR1 is LNHDA and CDR2 is SQIVND (reference sequence). The ends were cut back, 7 bases at V and 3 bases at J, with 10 bases in the middle. The CDR3 has 13 amino acids. CDR3 loop: CASIPRVGNTIYF. The DNA for the CDR3 is TGTGCCAGTATTCCCAGGGTTGGAAACACCATATATTTT. Full variable domain (rest looked up from reference TRBV19 and TRBJ1-3): DGGITQSPKYLFRKEGQNVTLSCEQNLNHDAMYWYRQDPGQGLRLIYYSQIVNDFQKGDIAEGYSVSREKKESFPLTVTSAQKNPTAFYLCASIPRVGNTIYFGEGSWLTVV.

Concerning this clone itself: Distinct nucleotide sequences in the sample also encode this CDR3. The rearrangement joins TRBV19 to TRBJ2-5; TRBD2 matches at 11 bases. CDR1 and CDR2 (germline): LNHDA, SQIVND (reference sequence). Losses at the gene ends were 5 bases for V and 4 bases for J; bases not matched to a gene: 6. CDR3 length: 15 amino acids. The DNA of the CDR3 is TGTGCCAGTAGTGTACCCGGACTAGCGGGAGAGACCCAGTACTTC. Amino acids: CASSVPGLAGETQYF.

As regards this clone: Other DNA sequences in this specimen translate into the identical CDR3. The chain carries TRBV28 and TRBJ1-2, with 11 bases fitting TRBD1. The CDR3 spans 15 residues. The germline gives CDR1 MDHEN, CDR2 SYDVKM. With V trimmed by 3 bases and J by 5 bases, 5 bases remained unmatched. CDR3 sequence reads: CASSFSGTGGYGYTF. CDR3 in DNA: TGTGCCAGCAGTTTTTCCGGGACAGGGGGATATGGCTACACCTTC.

This sequence joins TRBV28 and TRBJ2-7, with D perhaps matching TRBD2 (7 bases). The CDR3 has 15 residues. The V end was cut by 6 bases, the J end by 7 bases, with 22 bases between. Germline CDR1 and CDR2: MDHEN and SYDVKM. As DNA, the CDR3 is TGTGCCAGCAGAGAACGTCAGGGAGGGGGTCCAGAGCAGTACTTC. Translating it yields CASRERQGGGPEQYF. The full variable domain, completed using reference TRBV28 and TRBJ2-7, is DVKVTQSSRYLVKRTGEKVFLECVQDMDHENMFWYRQDPGLGLRLIYFSYDVKMKEKGDIPEGYSVSREKKERFSLILESASTNQTSMYLCASRERQGGGPEQYFGPGTRLTVT.

This rearrangement joins TRBV27 to TRBJ1-6; 8 bases line up with TRBD1. Per germline, CDR1 MNHEY and CDR2 SMNVEV (reference sequence). V was clipped by 7 bases and J by 10 bases; unmatched bases: 12. The CDR3 runs 15 residues. CDR3 in DNA: TGTGCCAGCACCCCCAGGGGGCCTGAGGGGTCACCCCTCCACTTT. Translating gives CASTPRGPEGSPLHF.

The V call is TRBV6-5, the J call TRBJ2-1, with TRBD1 identical over 7 bases. CDR3 length equals 16 residues. CDR1 MNHEY and CDR2 SVGAGI come from the germline V gene. V was clipped by 0 bases and J by 8 bases; unmatched bases: 10. The CDR3 nucleotides are TGTGCCAGCAGTTACTCATTGGCAGGGGGATTTGATGAGCAGTTCTTC. This encodes CASSYSLAGGFDEQFF.

This chain uses TRBV4-2 with TRBJ2-5; D is possibly TRBD1 (6 bases). V lost 3 bases to trimming and J lost 5 bases, with 19 bases between them. This CDR3 is built from 16 residues. Per the germline V gene, CDR1 is LGHNA and CDR2 is YNFKEQ. CDR3 DNA sequence: TGTGCCAGCAGCCAGACCCTATCACAGGGTTGGGAGACCCAGTACTTC. It translates to CASSQTLSQGWETQYF.

The J gene is TRBJ1-5, the V gene TRBV30; the D gene is possibly TRBD1 (5 bases). This CDR3 contains 13 residues. V was cut by 0 bases and J by 7 bases, with 10 bases left in between. Germline lookup yields CDR1 GTSNPN and CDR2 SVGIG (reference sequence). This CDR3 is CAWSVGREQPQHF. DNA for the CDR3: TGTGCCTGGAGTGTGGGCAGGGAACAGCCCCAGCATTTT.

As DNA, the CDR3 is TGTGCCAGCAGTGGACCCGGGACAGGGGGCCGGCAGCCCCAGCATTTT. It specifies CASSGPGTGGRQPQHF. The chain uses TRBV27 and TRBJ1-5; 12 positions match TRBD1. Per the germline V gene, CDR1 is MNHEY and CDR2 is SMNVEV (reference sequence). The CDR3 totals 16 residues. Trimming cost V 5 bases and J 7 bases; bases outside gene matches: 9.

This chain links TRBV9 with TRBJ1-1; D gene ambiguous. The length of the CDR3 is 13 residues. Germline-derived CDR1 and CDR2 are SGDLS and YYNGEE. The ends were cut back, 2 bases at V and 0 bases at J, with 5 bases in the middle. The CDR3 sequence: CASSVTVNTEAFF. The CDR3 bases are TGTGCCAGCAGCGTTACTGTGAACACTGAAGCTTTCTTT.

This clone has only a few counts. The V call is TRBV4-2, the J call TRBJ2-7, with D possibly TRBD1 on 7 matching bases. Deletions cut 3 bases from V and 4 bases from J, with 16 bases between. CDR1 and CDR2 (germline): LGHNA, YNFKEQ. The CDR3 consists of 15 residues. The CDR3 DNA reads TGTGCCAGCAGCCAGGAACGCGGGACAGCTTACGAGCAGTACTTC. It is translated as CASSQERGTAYEQYF.

The V call is TRBV5-1, the J call TRBJ1-3; 8 nucleotides agree with TRBD1. V was pared by 0 bases and J by 3 bases, with 8 bases of the junction left unmatched. In germline, CDR1 is SGHRS, CDR2 YFSETQ. CDR3 length: 17 amino acids. DNA for the CDR3: TGCGCCAGCAGCTTGGGGCAGGGGGCGTCTTATGGAAACACCATATATTTT. Its translation: CASSLGQGASYGNTIYF.

The chain has TRBV5-1 and TRBJ1-5, with D unclear. Germline loops: CDR1 SGHRS, CDR2 YFSETQ. Trimming took off 4 bases at V and 0 bases at J, with 11 bases between the two ends. The CDR3 has 15 amino acids. The CDR3 loop is CASSTRAGSNQPQHF. In DNA, the CDR3 is TGCGCCAGCAGCACTCGAGCGGGTAGCAATCAGCCCCAGCATTTT.

The chain combines TRBV7-6 with TRBJ2-4; 8 positions match TRBD1. This CDR3 has 15 residues. Germline V CDR1 and CDR2: SGHVS, FNYEAQ. Unmatched junction bases numbered 8, after V lost 0 bases and J lost 10 bases. The CDR3 DNA sequence: TGTGCCAGCAGCTTAGCCCCCGGACAGGGTAATATTCAGTACTTC. This encodes CASSLAPGQGNIQYF.

In nucleotides, the CDR3 is TGTGCCAGCTCCCTAGGGCCCGGGACGGGGGAGGATGAGCAGTTCTTC. It codes for CASSLGPGTGEDEQFF. The chain is built from TRBV18 and TRBJ2-1; D may be TRBD2 (6 bases). V shed 6 bases and J shed 8 bases, with 23 bases lying between them. CDR1 is KGHSH and CDR2 is LQKENI in the germline V gene. This CDR3 comprises 16 residues.

This clone was observed once. This sequence joins TRBV11-2 and TRBJ2-1; TRBD2 agrees at 7 bases. V was pared by 5 bases and J by 8 bases, with 12 bases of the junction left unmatched. This CDR3 contains 15 residues. Germline loops: CDR1 SGHAT, CDR2 FQNNGV. The chain's CDR3 is CASSVDRGVGDEQFF. CDR3 coding DNA: TGTGCCAGCAGCGTGGACCGGGGGGTAGGGGATGAGCAGTTCTTC.

This chain links TRBV7-8 with TRBJ2-1; no clear D gene. Per the germline V gene, CDR1 is SGHVS and CDR2 is FQNEAQ. This CDR3 has 14 amino acids. Trimming took off 1 base at V and 3 bases at J, with 7 bases between the two ends. CDR3 nucleotide sequence: TGTGCCAGCAGCTTAGTTCTCTACTACAATGAGCAGTTCTTC. Translation gives CASSLVLYYNEQFF.